This T cell receptor (beta chain) is from a study of T cell responses to AZD1222 COVID-19 vaccine. General study findings and limits: An increase in Spike-specific TCR breadth and depth was observed after two AZD1222 doses. Every sample of the repertoires postdated the peak T cell response.

Some clones are missing from TCRdb's copy, which holds only in-frame ones; the method was immunoSEQ multiplex PCR. The profile shows around 100,000 clones, about 87% of them singletons. There are 13 residues in the CDR3. V dropped 6 bases and J dropped 2; count of bases not matched to a gene: 7. Germline assignment: CDR1 SQVTM and CDR2 ANQGSEA. For this clone: Its specificity is unknown.

The receptor's source is an adult who received the AZD1222 COVID-19 vaccine. Source: peripheral blood, taken 28 days after the second AZD1222 dose. This chain joins TRBV29-1 and TRBJ2-7; 7 nucleotides agree with TRBD1. CDR3 sequence: CSVRQGFPYEQYF. DNA for the CDR3: TGCAGCGTAAGACAGGGTTTTCCCTACGAGCAGTACTTC.